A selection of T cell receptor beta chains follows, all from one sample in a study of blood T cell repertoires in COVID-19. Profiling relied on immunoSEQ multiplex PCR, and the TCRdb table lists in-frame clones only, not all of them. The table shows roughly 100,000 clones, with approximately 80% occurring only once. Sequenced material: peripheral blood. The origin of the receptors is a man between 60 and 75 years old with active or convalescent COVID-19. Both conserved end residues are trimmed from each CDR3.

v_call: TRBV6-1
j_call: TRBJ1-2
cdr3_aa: ASSELRPGGYT

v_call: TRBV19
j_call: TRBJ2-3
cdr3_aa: ASTKRGLANTDTQY

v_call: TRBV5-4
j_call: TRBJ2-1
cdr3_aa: ASRREAYNEQF

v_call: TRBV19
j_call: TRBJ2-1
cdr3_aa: ASSIGTGIEQF

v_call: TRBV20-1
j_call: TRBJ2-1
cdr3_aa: SASVAGPDNEQF

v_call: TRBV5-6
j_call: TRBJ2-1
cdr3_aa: ASSLVRAGGHL

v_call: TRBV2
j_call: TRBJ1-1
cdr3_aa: ASSANPQGIGTEAF

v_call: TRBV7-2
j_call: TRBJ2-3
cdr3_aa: ASSPGLVNTDTQY

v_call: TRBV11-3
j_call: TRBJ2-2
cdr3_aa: ASSFIQGADGSAGELF

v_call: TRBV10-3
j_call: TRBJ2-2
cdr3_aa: AISGTGGDTGELF

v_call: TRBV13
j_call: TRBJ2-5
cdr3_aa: ASSLSQGNLQETQY

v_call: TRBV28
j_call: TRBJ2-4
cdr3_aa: ASTIRGVAKNIQY

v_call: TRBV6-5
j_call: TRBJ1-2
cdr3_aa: ASSPGGGHIYGYT

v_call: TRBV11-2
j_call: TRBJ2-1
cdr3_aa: ASRGRRPNEQF

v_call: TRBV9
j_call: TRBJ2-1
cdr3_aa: ASSTYGSYNEQF

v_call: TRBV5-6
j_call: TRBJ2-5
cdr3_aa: ASSLPTDGETQY

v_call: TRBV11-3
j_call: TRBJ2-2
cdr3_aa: ASSLARAGELF

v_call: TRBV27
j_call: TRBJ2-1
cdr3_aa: ASSLGQGVHNEQF

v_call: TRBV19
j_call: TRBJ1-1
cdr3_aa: ASSIVPGDTEAF

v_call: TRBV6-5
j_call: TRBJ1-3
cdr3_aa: ASSLRTGSGNTIY

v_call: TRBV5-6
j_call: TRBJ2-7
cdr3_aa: ASSLGLAGYLGYEQY

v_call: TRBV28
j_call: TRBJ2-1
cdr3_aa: ASSRRGEQF

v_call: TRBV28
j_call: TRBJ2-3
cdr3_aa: ASSPLAGVTDTQY

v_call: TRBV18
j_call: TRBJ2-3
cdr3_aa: ASSPTSADTQY

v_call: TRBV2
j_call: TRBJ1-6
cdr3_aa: ASSKGGGIGSPLH

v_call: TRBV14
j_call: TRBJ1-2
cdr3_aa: ASSQDSGTTYGYT

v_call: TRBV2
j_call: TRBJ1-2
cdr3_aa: ASSFDIDYGYT

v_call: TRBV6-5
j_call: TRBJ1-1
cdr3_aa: ASSPHTGLTAF

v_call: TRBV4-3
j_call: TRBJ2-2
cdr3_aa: ASSQDRLAGGQWGNTGELF

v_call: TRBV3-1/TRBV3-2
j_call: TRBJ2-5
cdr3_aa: ASSQEWGRQETQY

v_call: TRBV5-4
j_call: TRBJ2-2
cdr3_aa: ASSLATSGRRSGELF

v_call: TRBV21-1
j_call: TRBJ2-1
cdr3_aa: ASKKGVAGRTEQF

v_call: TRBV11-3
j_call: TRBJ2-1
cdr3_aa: ASSPPGRGYEQF

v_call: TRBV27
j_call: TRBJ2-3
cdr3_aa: ASSFRGFSTDTQY

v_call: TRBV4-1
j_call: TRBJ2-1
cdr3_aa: ASSQDRVGNEQF

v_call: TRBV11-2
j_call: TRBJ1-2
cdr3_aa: ASSAQVHGYT

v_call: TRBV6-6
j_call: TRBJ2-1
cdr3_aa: ASTLQAGASFNEQF

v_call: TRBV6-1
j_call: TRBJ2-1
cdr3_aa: ASSEFILAGALDEQF

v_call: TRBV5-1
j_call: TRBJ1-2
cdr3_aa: ASSPGGAASYGYT

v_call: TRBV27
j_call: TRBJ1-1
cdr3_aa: ASSFSDRRNTEAF

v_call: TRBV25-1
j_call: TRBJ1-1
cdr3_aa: ASALPGRGTEAF

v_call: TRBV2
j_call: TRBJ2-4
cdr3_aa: ASQTLAKNIQY

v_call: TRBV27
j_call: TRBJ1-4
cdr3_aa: ASSLSTSPGILF

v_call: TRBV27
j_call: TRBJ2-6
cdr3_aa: ASSLQGSGANVLT

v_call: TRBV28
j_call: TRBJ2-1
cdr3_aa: ASSTGTTNNEQF

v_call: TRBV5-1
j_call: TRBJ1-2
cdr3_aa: ASSLEEGREGYGYT

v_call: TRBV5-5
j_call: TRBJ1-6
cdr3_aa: ASSVTVPNSPLH

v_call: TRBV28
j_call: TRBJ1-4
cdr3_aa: ASKDSTNEKLF

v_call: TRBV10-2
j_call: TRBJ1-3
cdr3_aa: ASNSGSGNTIY

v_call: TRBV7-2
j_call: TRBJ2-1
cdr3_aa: ASSLGFVLAGGGEQF

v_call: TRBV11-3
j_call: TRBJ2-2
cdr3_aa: ASSLRLVTGELF